The next 32 T cell receptor beta chains were all read from a single sample in a study of cytomegalovirus exposure and HLA in healthy donors. PCR amplification relied on 60 Vbeta primers (plus 13 Jbeta primers). Assay: immunoSEQ multiplex PCR; the TCRdb copy retains only in-frame clones and omits some. The sample consists of some 200,000 clones, about 84% of them appearing once. The sample taken for sequencing was PBMCs. Every receptor here comes from a man aged 50 to 59 in good health and CMV-seronegative.

This clone was recorded once. The chain couples TRBV6-5 to TRBJ1-6; D possibly corresponds to TRBD1 (6 bases). Germline V lookup: CDR1 MNHEY, CDR2 SVGAGI. V was pared by 7 bases and J by 9 bases, with 13 bases between. The CDR3 sequence is 13 residues long. CDR3 DNA sequence: TGTGCCAGCACACAGGGTTTCGTTTCACCCCTCCACTTT. Translated: CASTQGFVSPLHF.

This clone was seen more than once but under ten times. Different DNA sequences within this sample yield the same CDR3. V is TRBV11-2 and J is TRBJ1-5, with 9 bases identical to TRBD1. CDR3 length: 15 residues. CDR1 and CDR2 (germline): SGHAT, FQNNGV. Germline trimming cut 4 bases from V and 4 bases from J; bases unmatched to any gene: 5. The CDR3 loop reads CASSSGQGRNQPQHF. The CDR3 region has the DNA TGTGCCAGCAGCTCTGGACAGGGGCGAAATCAGCCCCAGCATTTT.

This clone was counted a few times. The chain links TRBV9 to TRBJ2-1; perhaps TRBD2 as D (6 bases). CDR3 length: 16 amino acids. Germline values: CDR1 SGDLS, CDR2 YYNGEE. Trimming cost V 4 bases and J 0 bases, with 14 bases left between them. In nucleotides, the CDR3 is TGTGCCAGCAGCCGCGTTCGGGGGAGCTCCTACAATGAGCAGTTCTTC. This translates into CASSRVRGSSYNEQFF.

The chain recombines TRBV25-1 with TRBJ1-6, with TRBD1 matching 7 bases. J gave up 7 bases and V 8 bases, and 8 bases lay outside the gene matches. The CDR3 length is 14 residues. Germline-derived CDR1 and CDR2 are MGHDK and SYGVNS. Here the CDR3 reads CASSWTGENSPLHF. CDR3 DNA sequence: TGTGCCAGCTCTTGGACAGGAGAAAATTCACCCCTCCACTTT.

CDR3 bases: TGTGCCAGCAGCTCCATCGCGGGACAGGGGGCAAATGGCTACACCTTC. Amino acid sequence: CASSSIAGQGANGYTF. This chain connects TRBV7-9 to TRBJ1-2; 12 positions agree with TRBD1. Looked up from germline, CDR1 is SEHNR and CDR2 is FQNEAQ (reference sequence). Trimming took 4 bases from V and 6 from J; bases not matched to a gene: 9. CDR3 length: 16 amino acids.

To note about this clone: Other DNA sequences in the sample encode the same CDR3. The rearrangement joins TRBV11-2 to TRBJ2-7, with D possibly matching TRBD1 (6 bases). Germline-derived CDR1 and CDR2 are SGHAT and FQNNGV. This CDR3 contains 14 residues. Trimming left V 3 bases short and J 0 bases short, with 9 bases between. DNA of the CDR3: TGTGCCAGCAGCTTGGGGACATCCTCCTACGAGCAGTACTTC. Protein: CASSLGTSSYEQYF.

This clone appeared a single time. J is TRBJ1-3 and V is TRBV19; D is possibly TRBD1 (5 bases). The V gene's germline CDR1 is LNHDA and CDR2 SQIVND (reference sequence). There are 15 residues in the CDR3. V lost 10 bases, J lost 0 bases, and 16 bases lay in between. The CDR3 protein is CATRSDNLSGNTIYF. The DNA for the CDR3 is TGTGCCACCCGTTCGGACAACCTCTCTGGAAACACCATATATTTT. The entire variable domain, with the rest obtained from reference TRBV19 and TRBJ1-3, is as follows: DGGITQSPKYLFRKEGQNVTLSCEQNLNHDAMYWYRQDPGQGLRLIYYSQIVNDFQKGDIAEGYSVSREKKESFPLTVTSAQKNPTAFYLCATRSDNLSGNTIYFGEGSWLTVV.

This clone was counted a few times. The chain combines TRBV19 with TRBJ2-6; 8 nucleotides agree with TRBD1. V lost 3 bases, J lost 4 bases, and 5 bases stayed unmatched. This CDR3 region has 16 residues. In germline, CDR1 is LNHDA, CDR2 SQIVND (reference sequence). DNA of the CDR3: TGTGCCAGTAGTATTGGGCAGGGGGCCGGGGCCAACGTCCTGACTTTC. It yields the protein CASSIGQGAGANVLTF.

This rearrangement joins TRBV18 to TRBJ2-7; 8 bases line up with TRBD2. Germline V CDR1 and CDR2: KGHSH, LQKENI. This CDR3 comprises 14 residues. The ends lost 3 bases at V and 2 bases at J; junction bases unmatched: 3. The CDR3 reads CASSPGGGPYEQYF. The CDR3 DNA is TGTGCCAGCTCACCCGGGGGGGGCCCCTACGAGCAGTACTTC.

This clone came up once. The chain has TRBV6-1 and TRBJ1-6, with TRBD1 identical over 8 bases. V was clipped by 7 bases and J by 9 bases; unmatched bases: 8. The CDR3 totals 14 residues. Germline V gene data show CDR1 as MNHNS and CDR2 as SASEGT. The CDR3 sequence is CASNREQGVSPLHF. As DNA, the CDR3 is TGTGCCAGCAATCGAGAACAGGGGGTTTCACCCCTCCACTTT.

The chain combines TRBV2 with TRBJ2-7, with 8 nucleotides matching TRBD1. Germline values: CDR1 SNHLY, CDR2 FYNNEI. The CDR3 loop spans 13 amino acids. V trimming: 4 bases; J trimming: 4 bases; junction bases outside the gene matches: 3. CDR3 nucleotide sequence: TGTGCCAGCAGTGCAGGGGGCACTTACGAGCAGTACTTC. Amino acid sequence: CASSAGGTYEQYF.

The rearrangement links TRBV5-1 to TRBJ1-2; TRBD1 agrees at 7 bases. This CDR3 is 15 amino acids long. The V and J ends lost 2 bases and 8 bases, in that order; junction bases with no gene match: 12. Germline V gives CDR1 SGHRS, CDR2 YFSETQ. DNA of the CDR3: TGCGCCAGCAGCTTTTCCGGGACAGCTAACAACGGCTACACCTTC. Its translation is CASSFSGTANNGYTF.

This clone has a handful of counts. The V gene is TRBV19, the J gene TRBJ1-1; weak D call: TRBD1 (6 bases). With 6 bases removed from V and 0 bases from J, the gap between germline ends came to 11 bases. This CDR3 has 14 residues. Germline lookup yields CDR1 LNHDA and CDR2 SQIVND (reference sequence). CDR3 bases: TGTGCCAGTAGAACAGGGAGCCTGAACACTGAAGCTTTCTTT. Its protein is CASRTGSLNTEAFF.

The V call is TRBV7-2, the J call TRBJ1-1; D not resolved. CDR1 and CDR2 (germline): SGHTA, FQGNSA. The length of the CDR3 is 12 residues. V was cut by 5 bases and J by 6 bases, with 10 bases left in between. The CDR3 sequence is CASSLSLAEAFF. As DNA, the CDR3 is TGTGCCAGCAGCCTGAGTTTAGCTGAAGCTTTCTTT.

The genes are TRBV19 and TRBJ2-4; TRBD1 matches at 8 bases. The CDR3 extends over 16 amino acids. CDR1 is LNHDA, CDR2 SQIVND, per germline (reference sequence). Unmatched junction bases numbered 6, after V lost 4 bases and J lost 1 base. CDR3 DNA sequence: TGTGCCAGTAGTAAAGGACAGGGTGAGGCCAAAAACATTCAGTACTTC. Amino acid sequence: CASSKGQGEAKNIQYF.

The CDR3 loop reads CASSFSVGTDTQYF. CDR3 DNA sequence: TGCGCCAGCAGCTTCAGCGTCGGCACAGATACGCAGTATTTT. The chain uses TRBV5-1 and TRBJ2-3; D is ambiguous. Deletions cut 2 bases from V and 1 base from J, with 8 bases between. The length of the CDR3 is 14 residues. Per germline, CDR1 SGHRS and CDR2 YFSETQ.

The chain has TRBV29-1 and TRBJ2-1, with a tentative D call TRBD1 (5 bases). The CDR3 sequence is 13 residues long. From germline, CDR1 is SQVTM and CDR2 ANQGSEA. Trimming left V 5 bases short and J 3 bases short, with 11 bases between. The CDR3 nucleotides are TGCAGCGTTTCTAGGGGTAGCTACAATGAGCAGTTCTTC. This gives the protein CSVSRGSYNEQFF.

The chain uses TRBV11-2 and TRBJ1-2; D unresolved. The CDR3 spans 15 residues. The V gene lost 3 bases and the J gene lost 2 bases, with 13 bases spanning the gap. CDR1 and CDR2 from the germline V gene are SGHAT and FQNNGV. CDR3 coding DNA: TGTGCCAGCAGCTTCCCACCGACTCAGAACTATGGCTACACCTTC. Translation: CASSFPPTQNYGYTF.

The CDR3: CASSLATSGPGELFF. For the CDR3, the DNA is TGCGCCAGCAGCTTGGCTACTAGCGGTCCCGGGGAGCTGTTTTTT. V gene TRBV5-1 combines with J gene TRBJ2-2; 8 nucleotides align to TRBD2. Trimming removed 0 bases from V and 6 bases from J; junction bases left unmatched: 4. Germline assignment: CDR1 SGHRS and CDR2 YFSETQ. The CDR3 totals 15 residues.

The rearrangement links TRBV9 to TRBJ2-5; tentative D call: TRBD1 (6 bases). Deletions cut 3 bases from V and 7 bases from J, with 7 bases between. The CDR3 is 11 residues long. CDR1 and CDR2 from the germline V gene are SGDLS and YYNGEE. The CDR3 region has the DNA TGTGCCAGCAGCGCAGGGGTGACCCAGTACTTC. Amino acids: CASSAGVTQYF.

The chain carries TRBV2 and TRBJ2-6; 8 nucleotides line up with TRBD1. The CDR3 loop spans 13 amino acids. Germline assignment: CDR1 SNHLY and CDR2 FYNNEI. The CDR3 reads CATRGHGANVLTF. The CDR3 DNA reads as TGTGCGACCAGGGGGCACGGGGCCAACGTCCTGACTTTC. Full variable domain (rest looked up from reference TRBV2 and TRBJ2-6): EPEVTQTPSHQVTQMGQEVILRCVPISNHLYFYWYRQILGQKVEFLVSFYNNEISEKSEIFDDQFSVERPDGSNFTLKIRSTKLEDSAMYFCATRGHGANVLTFGAGSRLTVL.

The V gene is TRBV10-3, the J gene TRBJ1-3, with D perhaps matching TRBD1 (5 bases). V shed 8 bases and J shed 4 bases, with 12 bases lying between them. Germline values: CDR1 ENHRY, CDR2 SYGVKD. This CDR3 has 13 amino acids. CDR3 region: CAIGQGAGNTIYF. The CDR3 DNA sequence: TGTGCCATCGGCCAGGGCGCCGGAAACACCATATATTTT.

J is TRBJ2-5 and V is TRBV5-1, with 7 nucleotides matching TRBD2. The CDR3 is 14 amino acids. J was trimmed by 3 bases and V by 6 bases; bases with no gene match: 8. Germline assignment: CDR1 SGHRS and CDR2 YFSETQ. CDR3 amino acids: CASTYLAGEETQYF. The DNA for the CDR3 is TGCGCCAGCACCTACCTCGCGGGGGAAGAGACCCAGTACTTC.

In its sample, this clone was seen a few times. This chain connects TRBV19 to TRBJ2-2, with D unresolved. The germline V and J ends were trimmed by 6 bases and 0 bases, with 8 bases remaining between them. The CDR3 totals 14 residues. The germline V gene has CDR1 LNHDA and CDR2 SQIVND (reference sequence). The CDR3 is CASRAVSNTGELFF. CDR3 in DNA: TGTGCCAGTAGGGCTGTTTCGAACACCGGGGAGCTGTTTTTT.

The chain is built from TRBV5-8 and TRBJ1-2, with 9 bases lining up with TRBD1. The CDR3 loop spans 13 amino acids. CDR1 and CDR2 from the germline V gene are SGHTS and YDEGEE. V shed 5 bases and J 8 bases; nucleotides not matched to a gene: 7. CDR3 DNA sequence: TGTGCCAGCAGAACACAGGGGGCGCAAGGCTACACCTTC. Residues: CASRTQGAQGYTF.

The genes are TRBV7-9 and TRBJ1-4; a weak D match, TRBD1 (5 bases). The CDR3 is 13 amino acids. CDR1 is SEHNR and CDR2 is FQNEAQ in the germline V gene (reference sequence). The V gene lost 0 bases and the J gene lost 8 bases, with 7 bases spanning the gap. CDR3 nucleotide sequence: TGTGCCAGCAGCTTAGCGGGGGGAGAAAAACTGTTTTTT. This codes for CASSLAGGEKLFF. Full variable domain (rest looked up from reference TRBV7-9 and TRBJ1-4): DTGVSQNPRHKITKRGQNVTFRCDPISEHNRLYWYRQTLGQGPEFLTYFQNEAQLEKSRLLSDRFSAERPKGSFSTLEIQRTEQGDSAMYLCASSLAGGEKLFFGSGTQLSVL.

This clone appeared once. The rearrangement uses TRBV30 and TRBJ1-1; unclear D gene. The CDR3 runs 11 residues. V dropped 4 bases and J dropped 1 base, with 4 bases sitting between them. Germline CDR1 GTSNPN, CDR2 SVGIG (reference sequence). CDR3 sequence: CAWIRNTEAFF. The CDR3 bases are TGTGCCTGGATCAGGAACACTGAAGCTTTCTTT.

The chain combines TRBV6-5 with TRBJ1-1; D gene ambiguous. The CDR3 totals 13 residues. CDR1 is MNHEY and CDR2 is SVGAGI in the germline V gene. V was pared by 5 bases and J by 6 bases, with 13 bases between. The CDR3 nucleotides are TGTGCCAGCAGTATTAGGAGGGTCGCTGAAGCTTTCTTT. It specifies CASSIRRVAEAFF.

The J gene is TRBJ2-7, the V gene TRBV6-5; D is unclear. Germline CDR1 MNHEY, CDR2 SVGAGI. There are 11 residues in the CDR3. V dropped 2 bases and J dropped 11 bases, with 10 bases sitting between them. The CDR3 region has the DNA TGTGCCAGCAGTTACGCCGCTCAGGAGTACTTC. Its translation is CASSYAAQEYF.

The chain has TRBV10-3 and TRBJ2-2; no definite D call. Germline CDR1 is ENHRY and CDR2 is SYGVKD. V lost 10 bases and J lost 3, with 12 bases in between. The CDR3 is made up of 13 amino acids. CDR3 coding DNA: TGTGCCACCGCTAAGCAGGACACCGGGGAGCTGTTTTTT. Translated: CATAKQDTGELFF.

The chain uses TRBV14 and TRBJ2-5; D is ambiguous. Germline assignment: CDR1 SGHDN and CDR2 FVKESK. The CDR3 length is 15 residues. V was shortened by 4 bases and J by 2 bases, with 14 bases between the two germline ends. The CDR3 here is CASSPGWIRQETQYF. The CDR3 region has the DNA TGTGCCAGCAGCCCCGGGTGGATAAGACAAGAGACCCAGTACTTC.

This clone was picked up a small number of times. The rearrangement links TRBV18 to TRBJ2-5; 8 nucleotides agree with TRBD2. Losses at the gene ends were 4 bases for V and 2 bases for J; bases not matched to a gene: 6. The CDR3 runs 15 residues. Germline V gene sequence: CDR1 KGHSH, CDR2 LQKENI. This chain's CDR3 is CASSLRLATQETQYF. The CDR3 nucleotides are TGTGCCAGCTCACTTAGACTAGCGACGCAAGAGACCCAGTACTTC.